This T cell receptor (beta chain) comes out of a study of cytomegalovirus exposure and HLA in healthy donors. The PCR was carried out with 60 Vbeta primers and 13 Jbeta primers. The method was immunoSEQ multiplex PCR; TCRdb's version includes in-frame clones alone and lacks a portion of them. Of approximately 210,000 clones in the sample, 79% were seen once. Germline V gene sequence: CDR1 SGHTA, CDR2 FQGNSA. V was trimmed by 5 bases and J by 6 bases, leaving 14 bases between them. There are 14 residues in the CDR3. This clonotype originated in a girl aged 5-17 years in good health and CMV-seropositive. Sequenced material: PBMCs. This rearrangement joins TRBV7-2 to TRBJ1-5; D is possibly TRBD1 (5 bases). This CDR3 is CASSRQPQGQPQHF. CDR3 nucleotides: TGTGCCAGCAGCAGACAGCCGCAAGGTCAGCCCCAGCATTTT.